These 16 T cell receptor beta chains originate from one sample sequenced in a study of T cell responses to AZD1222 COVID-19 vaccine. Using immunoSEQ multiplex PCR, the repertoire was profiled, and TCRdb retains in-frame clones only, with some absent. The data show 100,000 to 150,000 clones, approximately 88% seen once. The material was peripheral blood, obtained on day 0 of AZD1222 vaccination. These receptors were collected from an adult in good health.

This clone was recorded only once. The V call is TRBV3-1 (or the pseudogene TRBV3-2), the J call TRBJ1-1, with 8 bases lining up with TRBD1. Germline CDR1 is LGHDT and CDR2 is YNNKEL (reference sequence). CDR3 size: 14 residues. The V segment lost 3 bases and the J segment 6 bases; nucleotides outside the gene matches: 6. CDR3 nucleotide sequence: TGTGCCAGCAGCCATGACGGACAGGGCTCTGAAGCTTTCTTT. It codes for CASSHDGQGSEAFF.

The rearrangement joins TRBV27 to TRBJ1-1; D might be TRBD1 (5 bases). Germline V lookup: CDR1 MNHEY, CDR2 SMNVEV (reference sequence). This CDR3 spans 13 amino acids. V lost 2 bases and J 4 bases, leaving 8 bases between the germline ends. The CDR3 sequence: CASSLGGFTEAFF. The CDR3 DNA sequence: TGTGCCAGCAGTTTAGGGGGTTTCACTGAAGCTTTCTTT.

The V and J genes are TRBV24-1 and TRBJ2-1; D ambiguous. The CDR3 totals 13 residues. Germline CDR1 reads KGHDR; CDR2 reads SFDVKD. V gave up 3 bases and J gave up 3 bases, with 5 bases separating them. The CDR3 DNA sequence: TGTGCCACCAGTGATACGAACTACAATGAGCAGTTCTTC. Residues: CATSDTNYNEQFF.

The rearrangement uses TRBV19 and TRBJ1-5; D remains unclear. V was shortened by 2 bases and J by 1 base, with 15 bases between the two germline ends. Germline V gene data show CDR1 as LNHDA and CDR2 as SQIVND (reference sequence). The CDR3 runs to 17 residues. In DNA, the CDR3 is TGTGCCAGTAGTATAAGATTCGGCGTGGGGAGCAATCAGCCCCAGCATTTT. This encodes CASSIRFGVGSNQPQHF. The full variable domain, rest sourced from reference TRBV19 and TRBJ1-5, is DGGITQSPKYLFRKEGQNVTLSCEQNLNHDAMYWYRQDPGQGLRLIYYSQIVNDFQKGDIAEGYSVSREKKESFPLTVTSAQKNPTAFYLCASSIRFGVGSNQPQHFGDGTRLSIL.

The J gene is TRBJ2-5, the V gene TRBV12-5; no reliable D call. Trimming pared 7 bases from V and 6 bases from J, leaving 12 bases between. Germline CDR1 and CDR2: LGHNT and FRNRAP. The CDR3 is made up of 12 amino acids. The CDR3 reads CASAVFGQTQYF. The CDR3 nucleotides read TGTGCTAGTGCCGTGTTCGGACAGACCCAGTACTTC.

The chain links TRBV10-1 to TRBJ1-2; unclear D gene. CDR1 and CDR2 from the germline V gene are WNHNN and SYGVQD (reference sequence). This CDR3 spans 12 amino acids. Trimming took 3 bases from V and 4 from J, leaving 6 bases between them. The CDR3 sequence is CASSDGPYGYTF. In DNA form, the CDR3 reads TGCGCCAGCAGTGACGGTCCCTATGGCTACACCTTC.

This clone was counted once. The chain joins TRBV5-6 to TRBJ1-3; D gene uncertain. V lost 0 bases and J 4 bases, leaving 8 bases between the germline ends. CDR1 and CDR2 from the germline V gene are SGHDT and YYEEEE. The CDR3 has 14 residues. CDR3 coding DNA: TGTGCCAGCAGCTTGGATGTGAGGGGAAACACCATATATTTT. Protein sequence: CASSLDVRGNTIYF.

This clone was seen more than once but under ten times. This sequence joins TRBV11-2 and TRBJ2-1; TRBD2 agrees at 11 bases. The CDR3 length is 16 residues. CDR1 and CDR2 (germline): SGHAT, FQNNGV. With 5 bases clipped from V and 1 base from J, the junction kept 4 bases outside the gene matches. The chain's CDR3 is CASSPLAGGSYNEQFF. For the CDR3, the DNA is TGTGCCAGCAGCCCGTTAGCGGGAGGGTCCTACAATGAGCAGTTCTTC.

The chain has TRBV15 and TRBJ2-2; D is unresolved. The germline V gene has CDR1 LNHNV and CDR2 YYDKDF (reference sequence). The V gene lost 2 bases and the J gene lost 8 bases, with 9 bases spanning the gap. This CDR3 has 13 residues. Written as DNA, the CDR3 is TGTGCCACCAGCAGACTTTCCACGGGGGAGCTGTTTTTT. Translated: CATSRLSTGELFF.

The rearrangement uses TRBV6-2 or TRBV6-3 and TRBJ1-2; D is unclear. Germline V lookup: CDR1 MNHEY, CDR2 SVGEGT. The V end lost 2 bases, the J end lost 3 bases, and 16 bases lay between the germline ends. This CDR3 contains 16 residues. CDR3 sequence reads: CASSYPLRGRYYGYTF. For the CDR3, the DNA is TGTGCCAGCAGTTACCCACTTCGAGGCAGATACTATGGCTACACCTTC.

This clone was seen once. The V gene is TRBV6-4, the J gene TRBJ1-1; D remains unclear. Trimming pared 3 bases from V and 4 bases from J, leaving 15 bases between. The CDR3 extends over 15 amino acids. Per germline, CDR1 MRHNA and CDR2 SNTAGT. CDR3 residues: CASSESPRGVTEAFF. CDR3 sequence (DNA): TGTGCCAGCAGTGAATCCCCCCGGGGTGTCACTGAAGCTTTCTTT.

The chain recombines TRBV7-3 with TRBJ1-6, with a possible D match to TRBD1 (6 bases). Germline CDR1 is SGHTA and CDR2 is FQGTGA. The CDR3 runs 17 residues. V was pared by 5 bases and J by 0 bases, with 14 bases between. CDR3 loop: CASSPGAESSYNSPLHF. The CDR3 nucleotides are TGTGCCAGCAGCCCAGGGGCCGAGAGCTCCTATAATTCACCCCTCCACTTT. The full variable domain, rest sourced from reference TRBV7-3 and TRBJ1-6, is GAGVSQTPSNKVTEKGKYVELRCDPISGHTALYWYRQSLGQGPEFLIYFQGTGAADDSGLPNDRFFAVRPEGSVSTLKIQRTERGDSAVYLCASSPGAESSYNSPLHFGNGTRLTVT.

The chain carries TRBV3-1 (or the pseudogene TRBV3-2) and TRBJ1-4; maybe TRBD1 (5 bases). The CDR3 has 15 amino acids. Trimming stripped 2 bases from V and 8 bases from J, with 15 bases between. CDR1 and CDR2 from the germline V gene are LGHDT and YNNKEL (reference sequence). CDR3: CASSQFSRVGEKLFF. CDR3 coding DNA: TGTGCCAGCAGCCAATTCTCCAGGGTCGGGGAAAAACTGTTTTTT.

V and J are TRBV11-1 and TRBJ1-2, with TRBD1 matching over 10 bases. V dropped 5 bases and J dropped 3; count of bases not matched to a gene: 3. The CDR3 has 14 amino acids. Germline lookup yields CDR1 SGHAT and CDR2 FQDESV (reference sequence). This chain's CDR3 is CASSPGQGDYGYTF. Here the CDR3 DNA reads TGTGCCAGCAGCCCCGGACAGGGGGACTATGGCTACACCTTC.

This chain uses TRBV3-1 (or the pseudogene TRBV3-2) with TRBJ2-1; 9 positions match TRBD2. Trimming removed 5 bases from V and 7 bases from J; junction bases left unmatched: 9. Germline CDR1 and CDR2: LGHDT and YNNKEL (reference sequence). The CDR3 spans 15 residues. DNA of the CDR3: TGTGCCAGCAGCTGGGGTAGCGGGAGCAAAAATGAGCAGTTCTTC. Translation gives CASSWGSGSKNEQFF.

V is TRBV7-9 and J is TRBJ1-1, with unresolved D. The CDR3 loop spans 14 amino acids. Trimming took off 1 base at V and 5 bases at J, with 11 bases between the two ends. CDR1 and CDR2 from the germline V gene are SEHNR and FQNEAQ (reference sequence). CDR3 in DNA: TGTGCCAGCAGCTTAGGAGCCCTTGGGACTGAAGCTTTCTTT. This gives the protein CASSLGALGTEAFF.